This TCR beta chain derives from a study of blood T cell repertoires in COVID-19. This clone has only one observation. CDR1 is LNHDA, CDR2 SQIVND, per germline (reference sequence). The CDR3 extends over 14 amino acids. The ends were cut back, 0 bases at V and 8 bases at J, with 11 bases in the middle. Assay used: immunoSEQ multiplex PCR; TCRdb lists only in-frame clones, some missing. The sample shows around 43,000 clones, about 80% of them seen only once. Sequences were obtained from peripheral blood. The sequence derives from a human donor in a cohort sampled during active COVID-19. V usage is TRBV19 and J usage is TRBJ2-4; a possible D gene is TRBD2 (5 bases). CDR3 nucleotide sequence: TGTGCCAGTAGTATAGATGGGGAAGCGGACATTCAGTACTTC. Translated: CASSIDGEADIQYF.